This T cell receptor (beta chain) derives from a study of a mutant IDH1 vaccine in newly diagnosed glioma. Study context: Initiation of the vaccine course occurred 4-6 weeks after radiotherapy alone, or alongside temozolomide cycles. Patients previously underwent radiotherapy, temozolomide, or both, and most underwent both. Study findings and constraints: Pseudoprogression showed no apparent link to changes in top peripheral T cell clonotypes.

Concerning this clone: The antigen is not known.

Time point meaning: week 47, end of study. With topical imiquimod, each dose of the vaccine consisted of 300 ug of mutant IDH1 20-mer peptide. Each tumor in the donors was a new WHO grade 3 or 4 astrocytoma, IDH1-mutant and ATRX-lost. The method was immunoSEQ multiplex PCR; TCRdb's version includes in-frame clones alone and lacks a portion of them. The sample records tens of thousands of clones, around 86% being singletons. The clonotype originates from a woman in her fifties or sixties with glioma. Sequenced here: PBMCs, sampled from a glioma patient whose treatment included an IDH1 peptide vaccine.

The CDR3 DNA reads TGCGCCAGCAGTGAGCTTCCTAGCGGGGGGGCATCCTACAATGAGCAGTTCTTC. Protein product: CASSELPSGGASYNEQFF. V and J are TRBV10-1 and TRBJ2-1; 12 bases fit TRBD2. From germline, CDR1 is WNHNN and CDR2 SYGVQD (reference sequence). V dropped 2 bases and J dropped 1; count of bases not matched to a gene: 6. The CDR3 is made up of 18 amino acids.